This T cell receptor beta chain was profiled in a study of blood T cell repertoires in COVID-19. In the study overall: Samples of COVID-19 (acute and convalescent) were obtained from the United States, Italy and Spain. T cells, B-cell-depleted T cells, or PBMCs provided the cDNA or gDNA that served as material.

With V trimmed by 4 bases and J by 5 bases, 6 bases remained unmatched. Germline CDR1 and CDR2: LNHDA and SQIVND (reference sequence). This CDR3 contains 15 residues. Per the study methods: Estimated nucleated cell counts came from reference gene primer amplification. TCRdb's copy holds only in-frame clones and misses some; the assay was immunoSEQ multiplex PCR. From that table come the V and J calls and clone size; the DNA was used to work out D and trimming. The table lists about 120,000 clones, around 87% of them singletons. Followed longitudinally, the Seattle patients had been enrolled during active infection.

The source is a woman aged 60-75 years with COVID-19, enrolled during active disease. V usage is TRBV19 and J usage is TRBJ2-1; 9 bases align to TRBD2. Sequencing used peripheral blood. CDR3 sequence reads: CASSKGLAPHNEQFF. The CDR3 nucleotides are TGTGCCAGTAGTAAGGGACTAGCACCCCACAATGAGCAGTTCTTC.